The clone carrying this T cell receptor (beta chain) was detected ten times or more. This record belongs to a study of human T cells and chemical hapten exposure. Study summary: Patients additionally received therapeutic doses of diphenylcyclopropenone on the scalp once a week, and this continued throughout the approximately 26-week study.

Trimming removed 4 bases at V and 4 bases at J, with 13 bases between. CDR3 size: 14 residues. Germline CDR1 MGHDK, CDR2 SYGVNS. Unique molecular identifiers were affixed to discrete cDNA molecules within the library. TCRdb used MiXCR to reprocess the RACE reads, holding one entry per CDR3 protein. The repertoire consists of around 150,000 distinct CDR3 sequences, with more than 12% occurring once and the leading ten covering about 1.7%. Specified time point: patch test 1, 2 weeks after DPC sensitization. Specified treatment: therapeutic diphenylcyclopropenone sensitization with weekly scalp DPC. Sequenced here: whole blood, sampled in connection with sensitization to the hapten diphenylcyclopropenone (DPC). The receptor was derived from a young woman with alopecia areata. Some clones in this sample may be carry-over from other donors' samples. The V and J genes are TRBV25-1 and TRBJ1-2, with D tentatively TRBD1 (5 bases). CDR3 protein: CASSASGDLYGYTF. For the CDR3, the DNA is TGTGCCAGCAGTGCCTCCGGGGACCTCTATGGCTACACCTTC.